These T cell receptor beta chains were read from a single sample in a study of shared clonotypes between healthy human individuals. The data were produced by immunoSEQ multiplex PCR, yet TCRdb's version contains in-frame clones alone and is incomplete. Of around 700,000 clones listed, about 78% are singletons. Sequenced: memory CD4+ T cells sorted from blood. The receptor set was obtained from a woman in her 30s in good health. Each CDR3 is given with its conserved first and last residue. D genes are given only for firm matches. Some rows mark clone size as missing; the rest say once, few, many or name a class of expanded clone.

d_call | j_call | v_call | clone_size | cdr3_aa | cdr3_nt
NA | TRBJ1-1 | TRBV13 | NA | CASSRFLLVDTEAFF | TGTGCCAGCAGCAGATTCTTGTTGGTGGACACTGAAGCTTTCTTT
NA | TRBJ2-3 | TRBV7-6 | NA | CASSAGTDTQYF | TGTGCCAGCAGCGCCGGCACAGATACGCAGTATTTT
TRBD2 | TRBJ2-1 | TRBV10-1 | once | CASSESGTSGTNEQFF | TGCGCCAGCAGTGAGTCTGGGACTAGCGGTACCAATGAGCAGTTCTTC
NA | TRBJ1-2 | TRBV27 | NA | CASSLSGVNLYGYTF | TGTGCCAGCAGTTTATCGGGGGTTAACCTCTATGGCTACACCTTC
NA | TRBJ2-5 | TRBV5-1 | NA | CASQGAAGGLRGETQYF | TGCGCCAGCCAGGGGGCAGCGGGAGGCCTACGGGGTGAGACCCAGTACTTC
TRBD2 | TRBJ2-3 | TRBV7-9 | NA | CASSLLGLAGADTQYF | TGTGCCAGCAGCCTACTGGGACTAGCGGGAGCAGATACGCAGTATTTT
NA | TRBJ2-7 | TRBV10-1 | few | CASSEMGTGSYEQYF | TGCGCCAGCAGTGAAATGGGGACCGGGTCTTACGAGCAGTACTTC
TRBD1 | TRBJ1-1 | TRBV29-1 | NA | CSIDRGNTEAFF | TGCAGCATAGACAGGGGGAACACTGAAGCTTTCTTT
NA | TRBJ1-1 | TRBV5-4 | NA | CASSLDRTNTEAFF | TGTGCCAGCAGCCTGGATCGAACGAACACTGAAGCTTTCTTT
NA | TRBJ2-1 | TRBV11-1 | NA | CASSWVNSYNEQFF | TGTGCCAGCAGCTGGGTAAACAGCTACAATGAGCAGTTCTTC
NA | TRBJ1-5 | TRBV7-2 | NA | CASSFTGTQPQHF | TGTGCCAGCAGCTTCACAGGGACCCAGCCCCAGCATTTT
NA | TRBJ1-4 | TRBV18 | NA | CASSPQPATNEKLFF | TGTGCCAGCTCACCTCAGCCAGCAACTAATGAAAAACTGTTTTTT
TRBD1 | TRBJ1-3 | TRBV28 | NA | CASSSQGADYTIYF | TGTGCCAGCAGTTCACAGGGGGCGGACTACACCATATATTTT
NA | TRBJ1-2 | TRBV28 | NA | CASSYGGGNYGYTF | TGTGCCAGCAGCTACGGCGGGGGAAACTATGGCTACACCTTC
NA | TRBJ2-1 | TRBV18 | NA | CASSTMGNEQFF | TGTGCCAGCTCAACCATGGGGAATGAGCAGTTCTTC
NA | TRBJ2-7 | TRBV2 | NA | CASGPQRVYEQYF | TGTGCCAGCGGGCCCCAGAGGGTCTACGAGCAGTACTTC
TRBD2 | TRBJ2-1 | TRBV7-3 | NA | CASSRTSGSYEQFF | TGTGCCAGCAGCCGGACTAGCGGGAGCTATGAGCAGTTCTTC
NA | TRBJ1-5 | TRBV19 | NA | CASTARTAGMGVQPQHF | TGTGCCAGTACTGCCAGGACAGCGGGAATGGGAGTTCAGCCCCAGCATTTT
TRBD1 | TRBJ2-7 | TRBV25-1 | NA | CASTGSMTGKIHEQYF | TGTGCCAGCACGGGAAGTATGACAGGGAAGATCCACGAGCAGTACTTC
TRBD1 | TRBJ1-4 | TRBV7-9 | NA | CASSSGQGTETNEKLFF | TGTGCCAGCAGCTCCGGACAGGGGACGGAGACTAATGAAAAACTGTTTTTT
NA | TRBJ1-3 | TRBV7-9 | NA | CASSLAPSSGNTIYF | TGTGCCAGCAGCTTAGCTCCGAGCTCTGGAAACACCATATATTTT
TRBD1 | TRBJ2-3 | TRBV5-6 | NA | CARTGTSTDTQYF | TGTGCCCGGACAGGTACTAGCACAGATACGCAGTATTTT
TRBD2 | TRBJ2-1 | TRBV19 | many | CASTGLAAGNEQFF | TGTGCCAGTACGGGACTAGCGGCTGGGAATGAGCAGTTCTTC
TRBD1 | TRBJ2-3 | TRBV6-5 | once | CASSYSGTGGHTQYF | TGTGCCAGCAGTTACTCCGGGACAGGGGGCCATACGCAGTATTTT
TRBD1 | TRBJ1-5 | TRBV6-1 | NA | CASRLDRASNQPQHF | TGTGCCAGCAGGCTGGACAGGGCTAGCAATCAGCCCCAGCATTTT
TRBD2 | TRBJ2-7 | TRBV5-1 | NA | CASRIAGTYEQYF | TGCGCCAGCAGAATAGCGGGGACCTACGAGCAGTACTTC